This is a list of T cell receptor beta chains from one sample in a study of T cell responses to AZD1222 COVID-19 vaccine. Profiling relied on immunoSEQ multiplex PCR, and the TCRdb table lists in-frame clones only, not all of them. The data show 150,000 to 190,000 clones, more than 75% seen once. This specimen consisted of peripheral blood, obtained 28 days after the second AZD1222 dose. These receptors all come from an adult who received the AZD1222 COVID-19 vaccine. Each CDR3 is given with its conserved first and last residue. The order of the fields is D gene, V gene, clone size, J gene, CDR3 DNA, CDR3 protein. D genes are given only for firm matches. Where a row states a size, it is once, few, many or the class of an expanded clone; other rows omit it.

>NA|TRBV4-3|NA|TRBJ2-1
TGCGCCAGCAGCCAAGATCATGAGCAGTTCTTC
CASSQDHEQFF
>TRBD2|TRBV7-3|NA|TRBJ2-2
TGTGCCAGCAGCCGGGGGACTAGCGGGAGTCTCGGGGAGCTGTTTTTT
CASSRGTSGSLGELFF
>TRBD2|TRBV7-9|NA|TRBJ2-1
TGTGCCAGCAGCTTGCGGGGGGCTACCTACAATGAGCAGTTCTTC
CASSLRGATYNEQFF
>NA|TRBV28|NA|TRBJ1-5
TGTGCCAGCCGAAACAGTAATCAGCCCCAGCATTTT
CASRNSNQPQHF
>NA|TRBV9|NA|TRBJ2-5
TGTGCCAGCAGCGTAGGTACTGGTCTTGGGACCCAGTACTTC
CASSVGTGLGTQYF
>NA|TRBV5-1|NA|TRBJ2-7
TGCGCCAGCAGCTTCGCAAGGAGCGAGCAGTACTTC
CASSFARSEQYF
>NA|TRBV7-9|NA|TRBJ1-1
TGTGCCAGCACCCGAGGCTCCGGGGGGGCTGAAGCTTTCTTT
CASTRGSGGAEAFF
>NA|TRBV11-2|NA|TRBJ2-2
TGTGCCAGCAGCTTAGAAAGCCGAGCGGACACCGGGGAGCTGTTTTTT
CASSLESRADTGELFF
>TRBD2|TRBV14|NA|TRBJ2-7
TGTGCCAGCAGCTTCGGCGGGAGCTCCTACGAGCAGTACTTC
CASSFGGSSYEQYF
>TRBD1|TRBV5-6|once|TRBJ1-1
TGTGCCAGCAGCCGTAGACAGGGGGGAACTGAAGCTTTCTTT
CASSRRQGGTEAFF
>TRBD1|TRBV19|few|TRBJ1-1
TGTGCCAGCTACAGGGGAGGGATGAACACTGAAGCTTTCTTT
CASYRGGMNTEAFF
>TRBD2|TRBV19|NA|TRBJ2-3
TGTGCCAGTAGTATAGGGAGCGCGGGAGCAGATACGCAGTATTTT
CASSIGSAGADTQYF
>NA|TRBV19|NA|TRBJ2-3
TGTGCCAGTAGTAAACTAACGATGGGGTCCCCAGATACGCAGTATTTT
CASSKLTMGSPDTQYF
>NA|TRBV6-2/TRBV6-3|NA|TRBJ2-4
TGTGCCAGCAGTTACGGGGGTTCGGCCAAAAACATTCAGTACTTC
CASSYGGSAKNIQYF
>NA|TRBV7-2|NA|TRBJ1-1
TGTGCCAGCAGCTTACAGGGGAGATTAAACACTGAAGCTTTCTTT
CASSLQGRLNTEAFF
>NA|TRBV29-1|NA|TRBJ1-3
TGCAGCGTTGACGCGGGGCAGGGAAACACCATATATTTT
CSVDAGQGNTIYF
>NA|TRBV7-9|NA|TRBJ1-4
TGTGCCAGCAGCTTACCACGCGCAACTAATGAAAAACTGTTTTTT
CASSLPRATNEKLFF
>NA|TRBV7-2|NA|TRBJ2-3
TGTGCCAGCAGCTTCTCTTTAGGTCTGAGGACAGATACGCAGTATTTT
CASSFSLGLRTDTQYF
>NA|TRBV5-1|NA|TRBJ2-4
TGCGCCAGCAGCGGCTCTTGGGGGCCAACGGGTCCGGGGGACATTCAGTACTTC
CASSGSWGPTGPGDIQYF
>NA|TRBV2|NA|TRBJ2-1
TGTGCCAGCAGTGAAGCGCGGTTTGGTAGGAACGAGCAGTTCTTC
CASSEARFGRNEQFF
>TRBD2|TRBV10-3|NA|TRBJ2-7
TGTGCCATCAGCCGAGTGGGACTAGCAGGGTACGAGCAGTACTTC
CAISRVGLAGYEQYF
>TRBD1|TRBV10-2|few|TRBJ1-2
TGCGCCAGCACCCTCAGGACAGGGGAGGGCTACACCTTC
CASTLRTGEGYTF
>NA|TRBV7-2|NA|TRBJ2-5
TGTGCCAGCAGCCGCAGGGCTGAAGCACTTCCTCAAGAGACCCAGTACTTC
CASSRRAEALPQETQYF